These T cell receptor beta chains were read from a single sample in a study of blood T cell repertoires in COVID-19. Profiled with immunoSEQ multiplex PCR; TCRdb holds only in-frame clones, not every one. The sample contains a few hundred thousand clones, approximately 84% of which appear only once. The sequenced material came from peripheral blood. The receptors derive from a human donor in a cohort sampled during active COVID-19. CDR3s include the opening cysteine and the closing phenylalanine or tryptophan. D genes are given only for firm matches. The size entry is marked missing in some rows and otherwise reads once, few, many or a size class.

V	J	size	D	CDR3	DNA
TRBV5-1	TRBJ1-1	NA	TRBD1	CASSSQGVRTEAFF	TGCGCCAGCAGCTCACAGGGGGTTAGGACTGAAGCTTTCTTT
TRBV7-8	TRBJ1-4	once	NA	CASSSYRIPDEKLFF	TGTGCCAGCAGCTCATACAGGATCCCTGACGAAAAACTGTTTTTT
TRBV6-1	TRBJ2-5	NA	TRBD1	CASSGYGQGARGTQYF	TGTGCCAGCAGTGGGTATGGGCAGGGGGCACGGGGGACCCAGTACTTC
TRBV7-9	TRBJ1-5	NA	TRBD1	CASSLAGQGQPQHF	TGTGCCAGCAGCTTAGCAGGACAGGGTCAGCCCCAGCATTTT
TRBV5-6	TRBJ2-7	NA	NA	CASSLWQGLSLQYF	TGTGCCAGCAGCTTGTGGCAGGGCCTCTCGCTGCAGTACTTC
TRBV18	TRBJ2-7	once	TRBD2	CASSPKSGGGHEQYF	TGTGCCAGCTCCCCGAAATCGGGGGGGGGCCACGAGCAGTACTTC
TRBV19	TRBJ1-1	NA	TRBD1	CASSHQGATTEAFF	TGTGCCAGTAGTCACCAGGGGGCGACAACTGAAGCTTTCTTT
TRBV6-6	TRBJ1-1	NA	TRBD1	CASSTYRGTEAFF	TGTGCCAGCAGTACCTACAGGGGGACTGAAGCTTTCTTT
TRBV29-1	TRBJ1-2	NA	TRBD1	CSVDKRDRGANYGYTF	TGCAGCGTTGACAAACGGGACAGGGGAGCTAACTATGGCTACACCTTC
TRBV2	TRBJ2-3	NA	NA	CASSFGLDTQYF	TGTGCCAGCAGCTTCGGACTAGATACGCAGTATTTT
TRBV28	TRBJ1-6	NA	NA	CASSAPGLSPLHF	TGTGCCAGCAGTGCCCCGGGTTTGTCACCCCTCCACTTT
TRBV9	TRBJ2-1	NA	TRBD2	CASSDHPRLLAGGPNEQFF	TGTGCCAGCAGCGACCACCCCCGACTACTAGCGGGGGGGCCGAATGAGCAGTTCTTC
TRBV21-1	TRBJ2-2	NA	NA	CASSKGDYLTGELFF	TGTGCCAGCAGCAAAGGGGACTACCTCACCGGGGAGCTGTTTTTT
TRBV7-2	TRBJ2-7	NA	TRBD1	CASSPRLSGGPQTYEQYF	TGTGCCAGCAGCCCCCGGTTGTCAGGGGGACCTCAAACCTACGAGCAGTACTTC
TRBV19	TRBJ1-6	NA	NA	CASSTPAPLHF	TGTGCCAGTAGTACTCCGGCACCCCTCCACTTT
TRBV29-1	TRBJ1-2	once	TRBD1	CSVERTTGGNYGYTF	TGCAGCGTTGAAAGAACCACAGGGGGCAATTATGGCTACACCTTC
TRBV5-1	TRBJ2-3	NA	TRBD2	CASSLAGLSTDTQYF	TGCGCCAGCAGCTTGGCGGGACTAAGCACAGATACGCAGTATTTT
TRBV19	TRBJ1-4	NA	NA	CASSMRGSHEKLFF	TGTGCCAGTAGTATGAGGGGGTCCCATGAAAAACTGTTTTTT
TRBV7-2	TRBJ2-7	NA	TRBD2	CASSYLAGGLLYEQYF	TGTGCCAGCAGCTACTTAGCGGGGGGCCTTCTCTACGAGCAGTACTTC
TRBV2	TRBJ2-7	NA	TRBD2	CASRASPGTSRYEQYF	TGTGCCAGCAGGGCCAGTCCCGGGACTAGCCGCTACGAGCAGTACTTC
TRBV5-1	TRBJ1-5	NA	NA	CASSLAGGNQPQHF	TGCGCCAGCAGCTTGGCAGGGGGCAATCAGCCCCAGCATTTT
TRBV7-8	TRBJ2-7	NA	TRBD2	CASSFTSGGQVYEQYF	TGTGCCAGCAGCTTTACTAGCGGGGGGCAGGTCTACGAGCAGTACTTC
TRBV11-2	TRBJ1-2	NA	NA	CASSLGGVTYGYTF	TGTGCCAGCAGCTTAGGCGGAGTAACCTATGGCTACACCTTC
TRBV2	TRBJ2-7	NA	TRBD1	CASQRALRGREQYF	TGTGCCAGCCAGAGAGCACTGAGGGGGCGTGAGCAGTACTTC
TRBV9	TRBJ1-6	NA	NA	CASSVESGLESPLHF	TGTGCCAGCAGCGTAGAGTCGGGACTTGAGTCACCCCTCCACTTT
TRBV7-2	TRBJ1-2	NA	TRBD1	CASSLTPTGGNGYTF	TGTGCCAGCAGCTTAACCCCAACAGGGGGAAATGGCTACACCTTC
TRBV6-6	TRBJ2-6	NA	TRBD1	CASSRTGVRSGANVLTF	TGTGCCAGCAGTCGGACAGGGGTTCGCTCTGGGGCCAACGTCCTGACTTTC
TRBV27	TRBJ1-6	NA	TRBD1	CASSSRTGTSPLHF	TGTGCCAGCAGTTCCCGGACAGGGACCTCACCCCTCCACTTT